The 18 T cell receptor beta chains reported below all come from one sample, sequenced in a study of Ad26.COV2.S vaccination and SARS-CoV-2 variants. The assay was immunoSEQ multiplex PCR, and TCRdb's table has in-frame clones only and misses some. Among 430,000 or so clones, 80% to 95% were seen once, and the ten largest hold about 12%. Specified treatment: over 15 received Ad26.COV2.S at low or high dose, single or two shots; about 5 received placebo; per-sample allocation not given. Collection of samples fell on day 63 after the first vaccine or placebo injection. Specimen: peripheral blood, collected in a trial of Ad26.COV2.S vaccine versus placebo. All receptors derive from a person aged 18 to 59 who received the Ad26.COV2.S COVID-19 vaccine or a placebo.

Here the CDR3 DNA reads TGTGCCAGCAGCTTAACCCAGGGGGGACATTTCTACAATGAGCAGTTCTTC. This encodes CASSLTQGGHFYNEQFF. The chain uses TRBV7-9 and TRBJ2-1; a possible D gene is TRBD1 (7 bases). This CDR3 region has 17 residues. Trimming stripped 2 bases from V and 3 bases from J, with 17 bases between. Germline V lookup: CDR1 SEHNR, CDR2 FQNEAQ (reference sequence).

The genes are TRBV7-9 and TRBJ2-7; D perhaps matches TRBD2 (6 bases). CDR3 size: 14 residues. Trimming shortened V by 3 bases and J by 5 bases, and 14 bases separated the two germline ends. Per germline, CDR1 SEHNR and CDR2 FQNEAQ (reference sequence). The CDR3 sequence is CASSLGLGRNEQYF. In nucleotides, the CDR3 is TGTGCCAGCAGCTTGGGACTTGGCCGAAACGAGCAGTACTTC.

The rearrangement links TRBV5-1 to TRBJ2-7; TRBD2 aligns across 9 bases. Germline loops: CDR1 SGHRS, CDR2 YFSETQ. The length of the CDR3 is 16 residues. The trim removed 5 bases at V and 1 base at J, leaving 10 bases unmatched. The CDR3 sequence: CASRLYVAGDSYEQYF. CDR3 bases: TGCGCCAGCAGGCTGTATGTAGCGGGAGATTCCTACGAGCAGTACTTC.

This clone appeared once. J is TRBJ2-2 and V is TRBV2; 11 bases are shared with TRBD1. The CDR3 runs 14 residues. Unmatched junction bases numbered 2, after V lost 5 bases and J lost 6 bases. Germline loops: CDR1 SNHLY, CDR2 FYNNEI. The CDR3 bases are TGTGCCAGCAGTCGGGACAGGGGGGCCGGGGAGCTGTTTTTT. Translation: CASSRDRGAGELFF.

The CDR3 coding sequence is TGCGCCAGCAGCTTGGCGCTCTACCACCAAGAGACCCAGTACTTC. This encodes CASSLALYHQETQYF. The chain combines TRBV5-1 with TRBJ2-5; D uncertain. Trimming shortened V by 0 bases and J by 0 bases, and 9 bases separated the two germline ends. Germline lookup yields CDR1 SGHRS and CDR2 YFSETQ. This CDR3 is built from 15 residues.

This rearrangement joins TRBV28 to TRBJ2-2; maybe TRBD1 (6 bases). The germline CDR1 and CDR2 sequences are MDHEN and SYDVKM. V was trimmed by 3 bases and J by 5 bases, leaving 13 bases between them. This CDR3 spans 15 amino acids. The CDR3 region is CASSFDRLRTGELFF. CDR3 coding DNA: TGTGCCAGCAGTTTCGACAGGCTTCGGACCGGGGAGCTGTTTTTT.

The chain joins TRBV19 to TRBJ1-1, with a tentative D call TRBD1 (6 bases). Per germline, CDR1 LNHDA and CDR2 SQIVND (reference sequence). Trimming left V 6 bases short and J 1 base short, with 18 bases between. The CDR3 is 16 residues long. The DNA of the CDR3 is TGTGCCAGTAGCCGGAACGACAGGACAAGGAACACTGAAGCTTTCTTT. Its translation: CASSRNDRTRNTEAFF.

This rearrangement joins TRBV7-2 to TRBJ2-5, with D possibly being TRBD2 (7 bases). The CDR3 spans 17 residues. The V and J ends lost 5 bases and 4 bases respectively, with 23 bases between them. The germline gives CDR1 SGHTA, CDR2 FQGNSA. Here the CDR3 reads CASSLGGASEYGETQYF. The CDR3, as DNA: TGTGCCAGCAGCCTTGGGGGGGCTAGCGAGTATGGAGAGACCCAGTACTTC.

The chain carries TRBV24-1 and TRBJ2-7; 12 positions match TRBD1. The CDR3 spans 14 residues. V trimming: 7 bases; J trimming: 4 bases; junction bases outside the gene matches: 4. Germline loops: CDR1 KGHDR, CDR2 SFDVKD. The DNA for the CDR3 is TGTGCCACCAGCCCGGGACAGGGGGCATACGAGCAGTACTTC. Protein sequence: CATSPGQGAYEQYF.

This clone was picked up a small number of times. The V gene is TRBV27, the J gene TRBJ2-7; D is undetermined. The germline gives CDR1 MNHEY, CDR2 SMNVEV (reference sequence). CDR3 length: 12 amino acids. Trimming removed 2 bases from V and 7 bases from J, with 9 bases in between. DNA for the CDR3: TGTGCCAGCAGTTTACCATTGGGTGAGCAGTACTTC. Residues: CASSLPLGEQYF.

The chain couples TRBV28 to TRBJ1-5; no firm D call. Germline V gene lookup returns CDR1 MDHEN and CDR2 SYDVKM. V lost 2 bases and J 2 bases, leaving 10 bases between the germline ends. The CDR3 contains 15 residues. Written as DNA, the CDR3 is TGTGCCAGCAGTTTAGGCGCGGCCGGCAATCAGCCCCAGCATTTT. Its protein is CASSLGAAGNQPQHF.

The V and J genes are TRBV5-1 and TRBJ1-2, with D hard to call. V was pared by 4 bases and J by 1 base, with 11 bases between. This CDR3 is 14 amino acids long. CDR1 SGHRS and CDR2 YFSETQ come from the germline V gene. For the CDR3, the DNA is TGCGCCAGCAGCGGGAGCCTGGGTAACTATGGCTACACCTTC. The encoded protein is CASSGSLGNYGYTF.

The chain links TRBV6-4 to TRBJ2-7; 8 bases are a match to TRBD2. From germline, CDR1 is MRHNA and CDR2 SNTAGT. This CDR3 contains 14 residues. After removal of 5 bases from V and 5 bases from J, the junction contained 8 bases not matched to a gene. This CDR3 reads CASSPLADGHEQYF. The CDR3 DNA follows: TGTGCCAGCAGTCCACTAGCGGACGGTCACGAGCAGTACTTC.

The V and J genes are TRBV7-6 and TRBJ2-3; the match to TRBD2 covers 10 bases. Germline V gives CDR1 SGHVS, CDR2 FNYEAQ. The V segment lost 5 bases and the J segment 1 base; nucleotides outside the gene matches: 9. This CDR3 is 17 amino acids long. The CDR3, as DNA: TGTGCCAGCAGCCCCAACCCCGGACTAGCGGGCACAGATACGCAGTATTTT. This encodes CASSPNPGLAGTDTQYF.

The V call is TRBV20-1, the J call TRBJ1-5; D remains ambiguous. V was cut by 3 bases and J by 6 bases, with 15 bases left in between. Germline CDR1 and CDR2: DFQATT and SNEGSKA (reference sequence). This CDR3 contains 14 residues. CDR3 nucleotide sequence: TGCAGTGCTAGTCCAACTTCAAATGGTCAGCCCCAGCATTTT. The encoded protein is CSASPTSNGQPQHF.

This sequence joins TRBV28 and TRBJ1-4; no firm D call. With 5 bases removed from V and 5 bases from J, the gap between germline ends came to 15 bases. This CDR3 is 15 amino acids long. The germline V gene has CDR1 MDHEN and CDR2 SYDVKM. CDR3 DNA sequence: TGTGCCAGCAGTCCGGCGTTAGGGAGGAATGAAAAACTGTTTTTT. It translates to CASSPALGRNEKLFF.

The chain employs TRBV7-2 and TRBJ2-1; D remains unclear. The V end lost 1 base, the J end lost 0 bases, and 13 bases lay between the germline ends. Germline-derived CDR1 and CDR2 are SGHTA and FQGNSA. The CDR3 spans 17 residues. CDR3 residues: CASSLGVGPSSYNEQFF. The CDR3 DNA follows: TGTGCCAGCAGCTTAGGTGTCGGGCCGAGCTCCTACAATGAGCAGTTCTTC.

This clone was seen only once. The chain combines TRBV4-1 with TRBJ1-2, with 10 nucleotides matching TRBD1. The CDR3 consists of 16 residues. V lost 0 bases, J lost 6 bases, and 7 bases stayed unmatched. Germline V gene data show CDR1 as MGHRA and CDR2 as YSYEKL. The CDR3 reads CASSQEGSGQGNGYTF. In nucleotides, the CDR3 is TGCGCCAGCAGCCAAGAGGGCTCGGGACAGGGGAATGGCTACACCTTC.